This T cell receptor (beta chain) appears in the sequencing data of a study of cytotoxic CD8 clonotypes in ibrutinib-treated CLL. Study summary: Response was recorded as partial in 25 or so patients and complete in 2; at median about 6 years, about 14 remained remitted and approximately twelve had progressed. It was after a median 12 months of treatment, range 6 to 36, that response samples were taken.

CDR1 and CDR2 from the germline V gene are SGHTA and FQGNSA. The CDR3 has 13 amino acids. V dropped 2 bases and J dropped 7; count of bases not matched to a gene: 1. Produced via immunoSEQ multiplex PCR; TCRdb's table is partial and in-frame only. In the table there are 60,000 to 75,000 clones, over 75% of which are singletons. On this clone: What it recognizes is unknown.

Around 2 micrograms of genomic DNA from cryopreserved PBMCs went into TCR beta libraries. Findings and limits, study-wide: Sampling times differed between sustained-remission and progressing patients.

This receptor was obtained from a human donor with chronic lymphocytic leukemia. V is TRBV7-2 and J is TRBJ2-2; 7 bases fit TRBD2. The sample consisted of PBMCs, taken after 12 months of ibrutinib treatment. CDR3 sequence (DNA): TGTGCCAGCAGCTTAACTAGCGACGGGGAGCTGTTTTTT. It translates to CASSLTSDGELFF.